This T cell receptor (beta chain) was captured in a study of graft-versus-host responses after intestinal transplantation. On the study more broadly: Transplantation in recipients was multivisceral, liver-intestinal, or isolated intestinal. Anti-thymocyte globulin served as induction for all recipients, who then took tacrolimus and steroids for about 3 years.

Comment on this clone: Antigen: not known.

Findings and limits, study-wide: Marrow from the recipient contained GvH clones, some of which had appeared first in ileum or blood. Early post-transplant falls in HvG clones accompanied the peak levels of circulating GvH clones.

Clones were read by immunoSEQ multiplex PCR, and TCRdb kept only the in-frame ones, dropping some. The repertoire holds 85,000 to 130,000 clones, roughly 84% seen once, with 0.9% in the top ten. CDR3 length: 19 residues. The germline V gene has CDR1 SGHRS and CDR2 YFSETQ. The junction had 8 bases not matched to a gene; V was cut back by 2 bases and J by 4 bases. The receptor's source is a human donor who received an intestinal transplant. The chain joins TRBV5-1 to TRBJ2-6, with 14 bases that match TRBD2. The material was unstimulated CD4+ T cells sorted from spleen or lymph node cells, obtained before intestinal transplant. Written as DNA, the CDR3 is TGCGCCAGCAGCTTATCGGGACTAGCGGGAGCTCCCGGGGCCAACGTCCTGACTTTC. Translated, it gives CASSLSGLAGAPGANVLTF.